What follows is one TCR beta chain and its context. Its antigen is as yet unknown. This sample was taken from a study of response to subunit inactivated influenza vaccine. Broader study findings: Authors suggested that a seasonal influenza vaccination recruits few new T cells each time.

V gave up 6 bases and J gave up 1 base; unmatched junction bases: 4. From germline, CDR1 is MDHEN and CDR2 SYDVKM. The CDR3 has 15 residues. TCRdb recomputed calls from the RT-PCR reads with MiXCR, one row per CDR3 protein. The data hold approximately 730,000 distinct CDR3 sequences, with 11% to 15% observed a single time. The sample consisted of PBMCs from blood, taken approximately 15 days before vaccination. This clonotype originated in a man between 45 and 60 years old who received an inactivated influenza vaccine. The rearrangement uses TRBV28 and TRBJ2-1; the match to TRBD2 covers 9 bases. CDR3 sequence (DNA): TGTGCCAGCAGAGCTAGCGGGATTTCCTACAATGAGCAGTTCTTC. Translating gives CASRASGISYNEQFF. Filled out from reference TRBV28 and TRBJ2-1, the complete variable domain reads DVKVTQSSRYLVKRTGEKVFLECVQDMDHENMFWYRQDPGLGLRLIYFSYDVKMKEKGDIPEGYSVSREKKERFSLILESASTNQTSMYLCASRASGISYNEQFFGPGTRLTVL.